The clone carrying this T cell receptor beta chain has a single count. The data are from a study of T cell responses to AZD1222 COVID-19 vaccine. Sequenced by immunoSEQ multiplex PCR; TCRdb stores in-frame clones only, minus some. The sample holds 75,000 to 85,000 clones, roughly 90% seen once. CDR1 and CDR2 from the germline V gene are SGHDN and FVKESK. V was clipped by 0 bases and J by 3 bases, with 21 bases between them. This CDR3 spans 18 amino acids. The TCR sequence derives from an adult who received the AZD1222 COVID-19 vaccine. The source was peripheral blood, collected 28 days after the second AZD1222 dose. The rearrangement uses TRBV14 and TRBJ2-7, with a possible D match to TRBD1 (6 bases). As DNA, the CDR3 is TGTGCCAGCAGCCAAGATAGGGACCCGGTGGCAGGGGACTACGAGCAGTACTTC. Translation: CASSQDRDPVAGDYEQYF.